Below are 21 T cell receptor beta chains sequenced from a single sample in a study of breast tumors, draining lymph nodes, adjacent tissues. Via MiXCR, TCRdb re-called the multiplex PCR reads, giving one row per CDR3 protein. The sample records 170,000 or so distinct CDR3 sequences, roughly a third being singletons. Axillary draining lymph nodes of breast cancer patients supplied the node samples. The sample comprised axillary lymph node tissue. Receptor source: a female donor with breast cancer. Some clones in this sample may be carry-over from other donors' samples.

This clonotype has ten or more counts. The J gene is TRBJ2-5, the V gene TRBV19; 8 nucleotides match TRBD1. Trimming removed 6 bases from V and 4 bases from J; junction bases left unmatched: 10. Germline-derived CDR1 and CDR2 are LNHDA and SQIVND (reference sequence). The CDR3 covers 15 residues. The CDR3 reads CASSSGTGGIETQYF. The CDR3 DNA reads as TGTGCCAGTAGCTCCGGGACAGGTGGTATAGAGACCCAGTACTTC.

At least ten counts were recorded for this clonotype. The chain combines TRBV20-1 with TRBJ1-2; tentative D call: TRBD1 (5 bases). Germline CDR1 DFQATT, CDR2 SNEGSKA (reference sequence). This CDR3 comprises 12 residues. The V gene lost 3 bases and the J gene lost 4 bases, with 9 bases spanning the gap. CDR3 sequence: CSASREVYGYTF. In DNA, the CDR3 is TGCAGTGCTAGCAGGGAAGTCTATGGCTACACCTTC.

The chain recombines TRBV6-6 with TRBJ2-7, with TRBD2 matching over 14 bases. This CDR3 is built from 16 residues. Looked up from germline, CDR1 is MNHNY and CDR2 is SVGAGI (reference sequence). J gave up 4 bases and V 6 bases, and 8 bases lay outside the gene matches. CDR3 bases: TGTGCCAGCAGCGGGACTAGCGGGAGTGGGGGTTACGAGCAGTACTTC. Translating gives CASSGTSGSGGYEQYF.

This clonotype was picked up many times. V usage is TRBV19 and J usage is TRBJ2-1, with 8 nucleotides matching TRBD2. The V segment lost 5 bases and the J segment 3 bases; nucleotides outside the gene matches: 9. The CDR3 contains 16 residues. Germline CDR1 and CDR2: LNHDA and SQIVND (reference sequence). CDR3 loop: CASSPITSGLYNEQFF. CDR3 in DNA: TGTGCCAGTAGTCCTATCACTAGCGGACTCTACAATGAGCAGTTCTTC.

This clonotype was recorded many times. The CDR3 DNA reads as TGTGCCAGCAGCGGCGGTAGGGATCTGAACTATGGCTACACCTTC. Translating gives CASSGGRDLNYGYTF. The chain carries TRBV7-6 and TRBJ1-2; D uncertain. The CDR3 loop spans 15 amino acids. With 5 bases removed from V and 2 bases from J, the gap between germline ends came to 15 bases. Germline V gene lookup returns CDR1 SGHVS and CDR2 FNYEAQ.

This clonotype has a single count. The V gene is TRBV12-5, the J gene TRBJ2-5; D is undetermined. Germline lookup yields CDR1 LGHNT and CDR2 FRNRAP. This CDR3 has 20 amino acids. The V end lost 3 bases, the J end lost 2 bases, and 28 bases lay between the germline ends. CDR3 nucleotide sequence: TGTGCTAGTGGTTTAATGGGTATCTCTGAAGCTTTCCTTGGACAAGAGACCCAGTACTTC. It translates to CASGLMGISEAFLGQETQYF. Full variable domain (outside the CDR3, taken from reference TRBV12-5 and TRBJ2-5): DARVTQTPRHKVTEMGQEVTMRCQPILGHNTVFWYRQTMMQGLELLAYFRNRAPLDDSGMPKDRFSAEMPDATLATLKIQPSEPRDSAVYFCASGLMGISEAFLGQETQYFGPGTRLLVL.

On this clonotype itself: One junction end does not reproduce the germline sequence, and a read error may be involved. The CDR3 is CASSLQGVSYNEQLF. Here the CDR3 DNA reads TGTGCCAGCAGCCTACAGGGGGTCTCCTACAATGAACAGCTCTTC. The chain uses TRBV7-9 and TRBJ2-1; 8 bases are a match to TRBD1. This CDR3 contains 15 residues. The germline V gene encodes CDR1 SEHNR and CDR2 FQNEAQ (reference sequence). The complete variable domain, with remaining parts taken from reference TRBV7-9 and TRBJ2-1, reads DTGVSQNPRHKITKRGQNVTFRCDPISEHNRLYWYRQTLGQGPEFLTYFQNEAQLEKSRLLSDRFSAERPKGSFSTLEIQRTEQGDSAMYLCASSLQGVSYNEQLFGPGTRLTVL.

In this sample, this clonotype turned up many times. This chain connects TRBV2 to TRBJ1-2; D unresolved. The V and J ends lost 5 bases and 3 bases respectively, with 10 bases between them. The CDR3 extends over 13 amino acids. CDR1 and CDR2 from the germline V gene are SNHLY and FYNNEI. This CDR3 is CASSLSLYYGYTF. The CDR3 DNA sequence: TGTGCCAGCAGTCTTAGTCTCTACTATGGCTACACCTTC.

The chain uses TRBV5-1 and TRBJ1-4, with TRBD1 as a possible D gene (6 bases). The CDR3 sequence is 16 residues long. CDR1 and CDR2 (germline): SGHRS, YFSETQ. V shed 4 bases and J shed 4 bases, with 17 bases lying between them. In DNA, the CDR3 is TGCGCCAGCAGCCATCCACGGACAGAGGATAATGAAAAACTGTTTTTT. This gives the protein CASSHPRTEDNEKLFF.

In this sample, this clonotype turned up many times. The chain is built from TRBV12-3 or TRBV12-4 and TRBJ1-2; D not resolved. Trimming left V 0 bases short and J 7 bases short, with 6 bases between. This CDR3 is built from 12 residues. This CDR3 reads CASSLAGTGYTF. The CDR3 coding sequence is TGTGCCAGCAGTTTAGCAGGAACTGGCTACACCTTC.

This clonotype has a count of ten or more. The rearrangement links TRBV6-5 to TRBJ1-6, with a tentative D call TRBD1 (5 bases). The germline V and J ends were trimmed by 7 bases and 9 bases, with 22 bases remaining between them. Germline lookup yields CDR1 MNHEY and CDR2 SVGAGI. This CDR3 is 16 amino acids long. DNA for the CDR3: TGTGCCAGCAACCTCGAAGGACCAAGGGGACTTTCACCCCTCCACTTT. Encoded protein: CASNLEGPRGLSPLHF.

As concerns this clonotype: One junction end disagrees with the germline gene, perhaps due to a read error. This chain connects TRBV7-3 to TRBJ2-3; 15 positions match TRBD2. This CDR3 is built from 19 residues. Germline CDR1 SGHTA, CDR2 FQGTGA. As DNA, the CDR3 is TGTGCCTGCAGCCACCTCAGGGGACTAGCGGGGGGTTGGACAGATACGCAGTATTTT. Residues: CACSHLRGLAGGWTDTQYF.

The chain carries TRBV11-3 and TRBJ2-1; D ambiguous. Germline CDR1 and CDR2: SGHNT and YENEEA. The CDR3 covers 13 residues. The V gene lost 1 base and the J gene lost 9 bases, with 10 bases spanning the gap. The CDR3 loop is CASSLGTTTEQFF. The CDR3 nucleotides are TGTGCCAGCAGCTTAGGAACAACCACTGAGCAGTTCTTC.

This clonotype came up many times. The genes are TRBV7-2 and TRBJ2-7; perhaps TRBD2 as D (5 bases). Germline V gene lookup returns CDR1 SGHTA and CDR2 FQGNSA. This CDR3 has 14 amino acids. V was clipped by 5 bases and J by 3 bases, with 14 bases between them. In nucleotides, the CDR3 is TGTGCCAGCAGCCCCGAAGGAGGCCGCTACGAGCAGTACTTC. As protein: CASSPEGGRYEQYF.

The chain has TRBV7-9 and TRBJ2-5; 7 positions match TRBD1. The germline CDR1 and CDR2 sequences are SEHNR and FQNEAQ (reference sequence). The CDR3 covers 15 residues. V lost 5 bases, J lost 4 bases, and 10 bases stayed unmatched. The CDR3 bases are TGTGCCAGCAGCATCCGACAGGGACAGAGAGAGACCCAGTACTTC. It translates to CASSIRQGQRETQYF.

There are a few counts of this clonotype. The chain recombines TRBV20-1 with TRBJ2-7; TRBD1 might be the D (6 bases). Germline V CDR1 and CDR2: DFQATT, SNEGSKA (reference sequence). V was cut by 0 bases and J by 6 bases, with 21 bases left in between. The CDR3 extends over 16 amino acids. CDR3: CSARDASRGTIREQYF. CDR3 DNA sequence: TGCAGTGCTAGAGATGCCTCCAGGGGTACGATACGCGAGCAGTACTTC.

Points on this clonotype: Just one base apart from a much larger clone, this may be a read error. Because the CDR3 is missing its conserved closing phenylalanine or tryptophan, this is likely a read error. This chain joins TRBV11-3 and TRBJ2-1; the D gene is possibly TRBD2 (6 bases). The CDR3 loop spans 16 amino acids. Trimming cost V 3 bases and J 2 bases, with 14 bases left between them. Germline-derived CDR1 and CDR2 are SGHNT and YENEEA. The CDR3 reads CASSFRGSGTYNEQFL. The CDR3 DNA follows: TGTGCCAGCAGCTTTAGGGGTAGCGGAACCTACAATGAGCAGTTCCTC.

CDR3 amino acids: CAISSLGGASHEHF. DNA of the CDR3: TGTGCCATCAGTAGTCTTGGAGGAGCGAGTCACGAGCATTTT. The rearrangement links TRBV10-3 to TRBJ1-5; D unclear. Trimming removed 5 bases from V and 14 bases from J, with 22 bases in between. Germline V lookup: CDR1 ENHRY, CDR2 SYGVKD. This CDR3 contains 14 residues.

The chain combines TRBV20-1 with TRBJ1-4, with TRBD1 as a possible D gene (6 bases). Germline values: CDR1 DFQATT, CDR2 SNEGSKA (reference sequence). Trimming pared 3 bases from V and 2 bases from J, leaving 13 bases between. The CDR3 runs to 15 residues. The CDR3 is CSARDFGGTNEKLFF. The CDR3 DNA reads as TGCAGTGCTAGGGACTTCGGGGGCACTAATGAAAAACTGTTTTTT.

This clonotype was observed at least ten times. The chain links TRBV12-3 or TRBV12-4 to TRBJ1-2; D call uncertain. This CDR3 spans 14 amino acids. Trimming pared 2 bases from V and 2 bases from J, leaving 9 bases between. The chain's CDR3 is CASSLLSQNYGYTF. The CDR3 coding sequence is TGTGCCAGCAGTTTACTTTCCCAGAACTATGGCTACACCTTC.

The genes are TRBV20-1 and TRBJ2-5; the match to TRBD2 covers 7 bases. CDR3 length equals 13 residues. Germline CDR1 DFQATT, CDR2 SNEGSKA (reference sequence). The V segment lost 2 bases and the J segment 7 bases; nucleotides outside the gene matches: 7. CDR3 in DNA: TGCAGTGCTAGACTAGCGGTAGACGGGACCCAGTACTTC. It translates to CSARLAVDGTQYF.